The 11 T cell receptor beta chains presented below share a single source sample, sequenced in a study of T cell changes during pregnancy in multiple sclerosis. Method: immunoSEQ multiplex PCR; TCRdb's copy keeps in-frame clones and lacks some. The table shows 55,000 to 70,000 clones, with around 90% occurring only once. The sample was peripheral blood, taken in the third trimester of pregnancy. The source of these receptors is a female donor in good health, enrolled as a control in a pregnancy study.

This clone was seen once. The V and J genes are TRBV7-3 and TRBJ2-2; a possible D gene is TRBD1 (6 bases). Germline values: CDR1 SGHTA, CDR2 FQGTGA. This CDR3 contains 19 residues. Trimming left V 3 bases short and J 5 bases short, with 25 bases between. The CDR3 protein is CASSFAPSPGQGVTGELFF. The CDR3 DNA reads TGTGCCAGCAGCTTCGCCCCCTCCCCGGGACAAGGTGTGACCGGGGAGCTGTTTTTT.

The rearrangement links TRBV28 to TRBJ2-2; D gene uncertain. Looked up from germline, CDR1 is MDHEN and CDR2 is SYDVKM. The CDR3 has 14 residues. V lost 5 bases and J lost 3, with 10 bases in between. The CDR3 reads CASSPTQDTGELFF. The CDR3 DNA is TGTGCCAGCAGTCCAACACAAGACACCGGGGAGCTGTTTTTT.

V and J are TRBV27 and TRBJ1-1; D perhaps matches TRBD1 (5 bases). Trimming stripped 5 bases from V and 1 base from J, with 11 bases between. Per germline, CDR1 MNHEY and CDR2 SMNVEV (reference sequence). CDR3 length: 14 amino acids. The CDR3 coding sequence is TGTGCCAGCAGTGATCAGGGAAGGAACACTGAAGCTTTCTTT. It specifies CASSDQGRNTEAFF.

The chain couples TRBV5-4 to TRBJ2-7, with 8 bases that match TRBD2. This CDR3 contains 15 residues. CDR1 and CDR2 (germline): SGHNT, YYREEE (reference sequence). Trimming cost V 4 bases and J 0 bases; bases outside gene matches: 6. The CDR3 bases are TGTGCCAGCAGCCCGGGGGGGCTGAGCTCCTACGAGCAGTACTTC. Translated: CASSPGGLSSYEQYF.

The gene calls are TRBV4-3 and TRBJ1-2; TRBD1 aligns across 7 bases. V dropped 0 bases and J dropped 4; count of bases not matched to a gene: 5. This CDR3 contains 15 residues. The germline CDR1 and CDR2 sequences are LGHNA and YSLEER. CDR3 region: CASSQEDRRFYGYTF. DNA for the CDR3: TGCGCCAGCAGCCAAGAGGACAGGCGATTCTATGGCTACACCTTC.

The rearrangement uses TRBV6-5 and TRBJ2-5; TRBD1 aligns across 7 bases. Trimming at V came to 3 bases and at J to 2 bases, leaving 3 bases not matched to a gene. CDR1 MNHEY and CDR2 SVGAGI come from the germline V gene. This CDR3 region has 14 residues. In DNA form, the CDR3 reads TGTGCCAGCAGTTATGGGACAGCGCAAGAGACCCAGTACTTC. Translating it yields CASSYGTAQETQYF.

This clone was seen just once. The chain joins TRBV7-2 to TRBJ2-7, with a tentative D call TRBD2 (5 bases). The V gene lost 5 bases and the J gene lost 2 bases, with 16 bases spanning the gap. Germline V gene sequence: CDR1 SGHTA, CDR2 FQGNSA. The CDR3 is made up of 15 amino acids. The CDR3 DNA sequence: TGTGCCAGCAGCCCGAGGAGGACTTCAACCTACGAGCAGTACTTC. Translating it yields CASSPRRTSTYEQYF.

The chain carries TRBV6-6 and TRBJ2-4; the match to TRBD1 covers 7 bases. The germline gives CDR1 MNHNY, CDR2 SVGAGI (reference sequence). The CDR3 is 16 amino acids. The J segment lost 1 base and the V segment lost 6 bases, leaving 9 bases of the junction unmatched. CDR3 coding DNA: TGTGCCAGCAGCCCCGACAGGGCTGGGGCCAAAAACATTCAGTACTTC. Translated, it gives CASSPDRAGAKNIQYF.

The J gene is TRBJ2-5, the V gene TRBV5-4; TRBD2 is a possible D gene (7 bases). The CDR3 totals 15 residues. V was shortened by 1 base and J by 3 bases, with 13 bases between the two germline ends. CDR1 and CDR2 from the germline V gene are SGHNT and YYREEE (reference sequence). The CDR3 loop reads CASSLRGARKETQYF. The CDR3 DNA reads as TGTGCCAGCAGCTTGCGGGGGGCCCGAAAAGAGACCCAGTACTTC. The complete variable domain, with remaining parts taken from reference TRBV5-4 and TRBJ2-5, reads ETGVTQSPTHLIKTRGQQVTLRCSSQSGHNTVSWYQQALGQGPQFIFQYYREEENGRGNFPPRFSGLQFPNYSSELNVNALELDDSALYLCASSLRGARKETQYFGPGTRLLVL.

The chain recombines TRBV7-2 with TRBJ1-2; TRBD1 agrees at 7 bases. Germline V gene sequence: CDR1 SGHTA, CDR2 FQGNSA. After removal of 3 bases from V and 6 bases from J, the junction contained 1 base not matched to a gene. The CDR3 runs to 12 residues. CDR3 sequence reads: CASSLQGDGYTF. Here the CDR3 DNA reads TGTGCCAGCAGCTTGCAGGGGGATGGCTACACCTTC.

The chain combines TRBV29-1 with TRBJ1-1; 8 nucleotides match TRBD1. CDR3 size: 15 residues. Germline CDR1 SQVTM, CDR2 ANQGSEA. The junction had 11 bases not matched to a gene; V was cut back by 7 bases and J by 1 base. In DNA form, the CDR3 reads TGCAGCGCCTCCTCCAGTGGGACAGGGAACACTGAAGCTTTCTTT. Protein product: CSASSSGTGNTEAFF.